These 30 T cell receptor beta chains were sequenced from one sample in a study of cytomegalovirus exposure and HLA in healthy donors. The PCR contained 60 Vbeta and 13 Jbeta primers. Sequencing was performed with immunoSEQ multiplex PCR; in TCRdb, only in-frame clones are kept and a portion is missing. Of under 200,000 clones in the sample, roughly 85% were seen once. The material sequenced was PBMCs. Source of these receptors: a woman between 40 and 55 years old in good health and CMV-seronegative.

The chain recombines TRBV28 with TRBJ1-1; possibly TRBD1 for D (5 bases). This CDR3 contains 13 residues. With 7 bases removed from V and 3 bases from J, the gap between germline ends came to 12 bases. CDR1 is MDHEN and CDR2 is SYDVKM in the germline V gene. CDR3 sequence reads: CASIGGAYTEAFF. CDR3 nucleotide sequence: TGTGCCAGCATCGGGGGAGCTTACACTGAAGCTTTCTTT. The variable domain in full, with the rest retrieved from reference TRBV28 and TRBJ1-1, is DVKVTQSSRYLVKRTGEKVFLECVQDMDHENMFWYRQDPGLGLRLIYFSYDVKMKEKGDIPEGYSVSREKKERFSLILESASTNQTSMYLCASIGGAYTEAFFGQGTRLTVV.

As for this clone: Other DNA sequences in this sample translate to the same CDR3. The DNA for the CDR3 is TGTGCCAGCAGCTTCGGACAGGGTCCCCCAGAGACCCAGTACTTC. As protein: CASSFGQGPPETQYF. The chain recombines TRBV5-6 with TRBJ2-5; TRBD1 matches 8 bases. This CDR3 has 15 residues. The V gene's germline CDR1 is SGHDT and CDR2 YYEEEE. The trim removed 2 bases at V and 4 bases at J, leaving 7 bases unmatched.

The chain links TRBV4-1 to TRBJ1-1; 9 nucleotides match TRBD1. V lost 2 bases, J lost 4 bases, and 2 bases stayed unmatched. This CDR3 has 14 residues. The germline V gene encodes CDR1 MGHRA and CDR2 YSYEKL. The CDR3 protein is CASSQPDRGTEAFF. The CDR3 DNA is TGCGCCAGCAGCCAACCGGACAGGGGCACTGAAGCTTTCTTT.

This sequence joins TRBV5-1 and TRBJ2-7, with TRBD1 identical over 8 bases. Germline CDR1 is SGHRS and CDR2 is YFSETQ. V gave up 5 bases and J gave up 2 bases; unmatched junction bases: 6. This CDR3 comprises 14 residues. CDR3 sequence: CASSRDRRTYEQYF. The CDR3 nucleotides are TGCGCCAGCAGTAGGGACAGGAGGACCTACGAGCAGTACTTC. Using reference TRBV5-1 and TRBJ2-7 for the parts outside the CDR3, the full variable domain is KAGVTQTPRYLIKTRGQQVTLSCSPISGHRSVSWYQQTPGQGLQFLFEYFSETQRNKGNFPGRFSGRQFSNSRSEMNVSTLELGDSALYLCASSRDRRTYEQYFGPGTRLTVT.

The chain couples TRBV9 to TRBJ2-7, with TRBD2 matching over 11 bases. V gave up 0 bases and J gave up 2 bases; unmatched junction bases: 1. From germline, CDR1 is SGDLS and CDR2 YYNGEE. The CDR3 length is 15 residues. The CDR3 here is CASSVGTSGPYEQYF. CDR3 nucleotide sequence: TGTGCCAGCAGCGTAGGGACTAGCGGGCCCTACGAGCAGTACTTC.

The V gene is TRBV9, the J gene TRBJ2-1; D might be TRBD2 (5 bases). The V and J ends lost 2 bases and 9 bases respectively, with 30 bases between them. The length of the CDR3 is 19 residues. From germline, CDR1 is SGDLS and CDR2 YYNGEE. CDR3 amino acids: CASSVQDGGGIAGAREQFF. The CDR3 DNA reads as TGTGCCAGCAGCGTTCAGGACGGAGGAGGAATAGCCGGAGCACGTGAGCAGTTCTTC.

The sample holds a few counts of this clone. The rearrangement links TRBV6-1 to TRBJ2-1; 12 nucleotides match TRBD2. This CDR3 is built from 19 residues. Germline values: CDR1 MNHNS, CDR2 SASEGT. V was pared by 0 bases and J by 4 bases, with 10 bases of the junction left unmatched. CDR3 in amino acids: CASSEANVWTSGMYNEQFF. The CDR3 nucleotides are TGTGCCAGCAGTGAAGCTAATGTTTGGACTAGCGGGATGTACAATGAGCAGTTCTTC.

The rearrangement joins TRBV6-1 to TRBJ1-6, with D maybe TRBD1 (5 bases). The CDR3 length is 16 residues. Germline CDR1 is MNHNS and CDR2 is SASEGT. The V gene lost 0 bases and the J gene lost 8 bases, with 14 bases spanning the gap. CDR3 in DNA: TGTGCCAGCAGTGAAGCCGGGGGACCCCGGCATTCACCCCTCCACTTT. This translates into CASSEAGGPRHSPLHF.

The chain links TRBV19 to TRBJ1-5; 7 nucleotides line up with TRBD1. The ends lost 3 bases at V and 6 bases at J; junction bases unmatched: 8. The CDR3 contains 15 residues. Germline V gene sequence: CDR1 LNHDA, CDR2 SQIVND (reference sequence). CDR3 DNA sequence: TGTGCCAGTAGTATGCAGCGACAGGGAGGTCAGCCCCAGCATTTT. Translating gives CASSMQRQGGQPQHF.

This chain uses TRBV14 with TRBJ2-7; 11 bases map to TRBD1. With 4 bases clipped from V and 5 bases from J, the junction kept 7 bases outside the gene matches. The CDR3 spans 15 residues. Per germline, CDR1 SGHDN and CDR2 FVKESK. CDR3 sequence reads: CASSPGQGGYNEQYF. CDR3 nucleotides: TGTGCCAGCAGCCCGGGACAGGGGGGGTACAACGAGCAGTACTTC.

This chain joins TRBV13 and TRBJ1-1; 8 bases map to TRBD1. Germline V CDR1 and CDR2: PRHDT, FYEKMQ (reference sequence). The length of the CDR3 is 21 residues. V trimming: 0 bases; J trimming: 3 bases; junction bases outside the gene matches: 21. CDR3 amino acids: CASSLGPRLGQVSAGDTEAFF. The DNA for the CDR3 is TGTGCCAGCAGCTTAGGACCAAGATTGGGACAGGTAAGCGCGGGGGACACTGAAGCTTTCTTT. Complete variable domain (other parts from reference TRBV13 and TRBJ1-1): AAGVIQSPRHLIKEKRETATLKCYPIPRHDTVYWYQQGPGQDPQFLISFYEKMQSDKGSIPDRFSAQQFSDYHSELNMSSLELGDSALYFCASSLGPRLGQVSAGDTEAFFGQGTRLTVV.

The rearrangement joins TRBV6-1 to TRBJ2-3; 7 bases match TRBD1. Germline values: CDR1 MNHNS, CDR2 SASEGT. The J segment lost 1 base and the V segment lost 5 bases, leaving 3 bases of the junction unmatched. This CDR3 contains 14 residues. CDR3 coding DNA: TGTGCCAGCAGTCAGACAGGGCGCACAGATACGCAGTATTTT. Translation gives CASSQTGRTDTQYF.

This rearrangement joins TRBV13 to TRBJ2-5; 8 nucleotides align to TRBD1. Judging by the DNA end, TRBJ2-7 fits better; the J call may be wrong. The germline V gene encodes CDR1 PRHDT and CDR2 FYEKMQ (reference sequence). This CDR3 contains 14 residues. CDR3 nucleotide sequence: TGTGCCAGCAGCTCGTCAGGGGGCCGGGACGAGCAGTACTTC. Protein sequence: CASSSSGGRDEQYF.

The chain carries TRBV15 and TRBJ1-2; no definite D call. Trimming cost V 2 bases and J 0 bases, with 4 bases left between them. This CDR3 is 13 amino acids long. Germline V lookup: CDR1 LNHNV, CDR2 YYDKDF (reference sequence). Written as DNA, the CDR3 is TGTGCCACCAGCAGACAGGCTAACTATGGCTACACCTTC. As protein: CATSRQANYGYTF.

V gene TRBV5-1 combines with J gene TRBJ2-7, with D tentatively TRBD2 (5 bases). The germline V and J ends were trimmed by 1 base and 3 bases, with 17 bases remaining between them. The CDR3 consists of 16 residues. Germline CDR1 is SGHRS and CDR2 is YFSETQ. This CDR3 is CASSLTLSGLIYEQYF. The CDR3 DNA follows: TGCGCCAGCAGCTTGACTTTAAGCGGACTCATCTACGAGCAGTACTTC.

The genes are TRBV13 and TRBJ2-3; 8 bases map to TRBD1. Per germline, CDR1 PRHDT and CDR2 FYEKMQ (reference sequence). V trimming: 7 bases; J trimming: 0 bases; junction bases outside the gene matches: 15. This CDR3 is built from 18 residues. This CDR3 reads CASNLLDRASSSTDTQYF. CDR3 coding DNA: TGTGCCAGCAATCTGCTGGACAGGGCGAGTTCTAGCACAGATACGCAGTATTTT.

This clone was detected only once. This rearrangement joins TRBV29-1 to TRBJ1-1, with a tentative D call TRBD1 (6 bases). From germline, CDR1 is SQVTM and CDR2 ANQGSEA. V was pared by 0 bases and J by 4 bases, with 15 bases between. The CDR3 is made up of 15 amino acids. This CDR3 is CSVEEGAGARTEAFF. As DNA, the CDR3 is TGCAGCGTTGAAGAGGGGGCAGGGGCGCGCACTGAAGCTTTCTTT.

V is TRBV5-1 and J is TRBJ2-3; 7 nucleotides align to TRBD2. Germline lookup yields CDR1 SGHRS and CDR2 YFSETQ. The CDR3 loop spans 15 amino acids. The trim removed 4 bases at V and 3 bases at J, leaving 8 bases unmatched. Here the CDR3 reads CASSPLGGDTDTQYF. CDR3 in DNA: TGCGCCAGCAGCCCACTGGGGGGGGATACAGATACGCAGTATTTT.

Only a few counts were recorded for this clone. The chain uses TRBV5-1 and TRBJ1-4; D is unresolved. Trimming removed 0 bases at V and 4 bases at J, with 13 bases between. The CDR3 consists of 16 residues. CDR1 is SGHRS, CDR2 YFSETQ, per germline. The CDR3 DNA reads as TGCGCCAGCAGCTTGGATTTTGCGGGTTTTAATGAAAAACTGTTTTTT. As protein: CASSLDFAGFNEKLFF.

The V call is TRBV6-5, the J call TRBJ2-7; TRBD1 aligns across 9 bases. CDR3 length: 16 residues. Germline values: CDR1 MNHEY, CDR2 SVGAGI. Trimming at V came to 0 bases and at J to 3 bases, leaving 6 bases not matched to a gene. This CDR3 reads CASSYSPGQGLYEQYF. CDR3 bases: TGTGCCAGCAGTTACTCGCCGGGACAGGGTCTCTACGAGCAGTACTTC.

The V gene is TRBV5-6, the J gene TRBJ2-7; 10 positions agree with TRBD1. J was trimmed by 6 bases and V by 1 base; bases with no gene match: 7. Germline V lookup: CDR1 SGHDT, CDR2 YYEEEE. The CDR3 is 15 amino acids. DNA for the CDR3: TGTGCCAGCAGCTTGTCCGGGACAGGGGTTAGCGAGCAGTACTTC. Its protein product is CASSLSGTGVSEQYF.

V gene TRBV9 combines with J gene TRBJ2-7, with 8 nucleotides matching TRBD2. V was clipped by 4 bases and J by 0 bases; unmatched bases: 6. This CDR3 has 15 residues. CDR1 SGDLS and CDR2 YYNGEE come from the germline V gene. The CDR3 DNA reads as TGTGCCAGCAGCCCTAGCGGGCGCCACTCCTACGAGCAGTACTTC. As protein: CASSPSGRHSYEQYF. Combining the CDR3 with reference TRBV9 and TRBJ2-7 gives the whole variable domain DSGVTQTPKHLITATGQRVTLRCSPRSGDLSVYWYQQSLDQGLQFLIQYYNGEERAKGNILERFSAQQFPDLHSELNLSSLELGDSALYFCASSPSGRHSYEQYFGPGTRLTVT.

V and J are TRBV9 and TRBJ1-2; D is unclear. Germline V gene lookup returns CDR1 SGDLS and CDR2 YYNGEE. The CDR3 covers 15 residues. Trimming pared 2 bases from V and 3 bases from J, leaving 14 bases between. The CDR3 DNA follows: TGTGCCAGCAGCGTTCCTATATCGGGAGACTATGGCTACACCTTC. Protein product: CASSVPISGDYGYTF.

The chain is built from TRBV6-4 and TRBJ1-4, with D perhaps TRBD1 (5 bases). Trimming took 4 bases from V and 6 from J, leaving 15 bases between them. CDR3 length: 15 amino acids. Germline V gene lookup returns CDR1 MRHNA and CDR2 SNTAGT. CDR3 residues: CASSATQGGDEKLFF. The CDR3 DNA reads as TGTGCCAGCAGTGCTACTCAGGGAGGTGATGAAAAACTGTTTTTT.

The count of this clone is one. The CDR3 nucleotides read TGTGCCAGCAGCGTAGAAGCGAGGGACAGGGGGCGCGGAAACACCATATATTTT. This gives the protein CASSVEARDRGRGNTIYF. The chain is built from TRBV9 and TRBJ1-3; 12 bases fit TRBD1. Trimming took 0 bases from V and 4 from J; bases not matched to a gene: 8. The CDR3 covers 18 residues. Germline CDR1 reads SGDLS; CDR2 reads YYNGEE.

The rearrangement joins TRBV9 to TRBJ2-1; the match to TRBD2 covers 15 bases. This CDR3 is 15 amino acids long. V shed 3 bases and J 6 bases; nucleotides not matched to a gene: 1. From germline, CDR1 is SGDLS and CDR2 YYNGEE. CDR3 DNA: TGTGCCAGCAGCGGGGGACTAGCGGGGGGCAATGAGCAGTTCTTC. It encodes CASSGGLAGGNEQFF. Full variable domain (outside the CDR3, taken from reference TRBV9 and TRBJ2-1): DSGVTQTPKHLITATGQRVTLRCSPRSGDLSVYWYQQSLDQGLQFLIQYYNGEERAKGNILERFSAQQFPDLHSELNLSSLELGDSALYFCASSGGLAGGNEQFFGPGTRLTVL.

The CDR3 protein is CASRTLAGTRTDTQYF. Here the CDR3 DNA reads TGTGCCAGCAGAACCCTAGCGGGTACTCGCACAGATACGCAGTATTTT. The chain recombines TRBV2 with TRBJ2-3, with 8 bases matching TRBD2. The CDR3 consists of 16 residues. Germline CDR1 SNHLY, CDR2 FYNNEI. The trim removed 6 bases at V and 1 base at J, leaving 9 bases unmatched.

This clone was seen a single time. The V and J genes are TRBV2 and TRBJ2-1; D is possibly TRBD2 (7 bases). The germline V gene encodes CDR1 SNHLY and CDR2 FYNNEI. V was clipped by 4 bases and J by 7 bases, with 11 bases between them. This CDR3 is built from 13 residues. The CDR3 reads CASSVGRGNEQFF. CDR3 nucleotide sequence: TGTGCCAGCAGTGTAGGGAGGGGGAATGAGCAGTTCTTC.

The J gene is TRBJ2-1, the V gene TRBV5-6; 10 nucleotides line up with TRBD1. CDR1 SGHDT and CDR2 YYEEEE come from the germline V gene. The CDR3 is 16 amino acids. Unmatched junction bases numbered 5, after V lost 3 bases and J lost 2 bases. The CDR3 loop reads CASSSDGTGAYNEQFF. DNA of the CDR3: TGTGCCAGCAGCTCAGACGGGACAGGGGCCTACAATGAGCAGTTCTTC.

Here the CDR3 reads CASSLQGAKGEAFF. CDR3 bases: TGTGCCAGCAGCTTACAGGGGGCTAAGGGTGAAGCTTTCTTT. This chain connects TRBV27 to TRBJ1-1; 9 positions match TRBD1. This CDR3 is built from 14 residues. Germline CDR1 MNHEY, CDR2 SMNVEV (reference sequence). V dropped 6 bases and J dropped 7; count of bases not matched to a gene: 9.